A single sample gave rise to the 17 T cell receptor beta chains below, sequenced in a study of neurological immune-mediated disorders (dated by TCRdb to the late 2010s). The receptor library was made with 5' RACE. The sample was run on an Illumina HiSeq 2500. The public reads were reanalyzed by TCRdb: fastp trimming at Q25, MiXCR alignment, in-frame beta chains only. All rows with the same CDR3 protein become a single entry with the most common DNA and genes. Recorded for this sample are some 57,000 distinct CDR3 sequences; 3% to 4.5% of them occurred a single time. Clones ranked in the top ten supply over 5% of the sample. The sequencing input was PBMCs. These TCRs come from a man aged 55 to 70 with multiple sclerosis.

There are many counts of this clonotype. J is TRBJ1-2 and V is TRBV19; unclear D gene. CDR1 LNHDA and CDR2 SQIVND come from the germline V gene (reference sequence). The V end was cut by 10 bases, the J end by 0 bases, with 15 bases between. The CDR3 contains 14 residues. CDR3 loop: CATSIDGSNYGYTF. CDR3 bases: TGTGCCACCTCGATCGACGGATCTAACTATGGCTACACCTTC.

This clonotype was seen at least ten times. The chain links TRBV27 to TRBJ2-1; D is possibly TRBD2 (5 bases). The CDR3 runs 12 residues. V gave up 8 bases and J gave up 3 bases, with 8 bases separating them. Germline CDR1 reads MNHEY; CDR2 reads SMNVEV (reference sequence). The CDR3 DNA sequence: TGTGCCAGCCGTACTAGCTACAATGAGCAGTTCTTC. Protein sequence: CASRTSYNEQFF.

The sample holds many counts of this clonotype. The chain joins TRBV30 to TRBJ2-3, with D perhaps matching TRBD2 (6 bases). CDR3 length: 14 residues. Trimming shortened V by 0 bases and J by 5 bases, and 12 bases separated the two germline ends. CDR1 is GTSNPN, CDR2 SVGIG, per germline (reference sequence). In nucleotides, the CDR3 is TGTGCCTGGAGTGTATCCGGGAGAGGAGATACGCAGTATTTT. Translated, it gives CAWSVSGRGDTQYF. Full variable domain (missing parts from reference TRBV30 and TRBJ2-3): SQTIHQWPATLVQPVGSPLSLECTVEGTSNPNLYWYRQAAGRGLQLLFYSVGIGQISSEVPQNLSASRPQDRQFILSSKKLLLSDSGFYLCAWSVSGRGDTQYFGPGTRLTVL.

This clonotype was counted ten times or more. The chain employs TRBV5-1 and TRBJ1-1; D gene uncertain. Per the germline V gene, CDR1 is SGHRS and CDR2 is YFSETQ. Between the trimmed V and J ends, which lost 4 bases and 2 bases, there was a span of 9 bases. The CDR3 extends over 13 amino acids. CDR3 DNA sequence: TGCGCCAGCAGCATAGAATCCAACACTGAAGCTTTCTTT. Translated, it gives CASSIESNTEAFF.

This clonotype was counted at least ten times. CDR3 DNA sequence: TGTGCCAGCAAGCGGGAGCGTAGCACAGATACGCAGTATTTT. Its translation: CASKRERSTDTQYF. This sequence joins TRBV12-3 or TRBV12-4 and TRBJ2-3, with 8 positions matching TRBD2. The CDR3 is made up of 14 amino acids. V lost 7 bases, J lost 0 bases, and 3 bases stayed unmatched.

This clonotype came up many times. V usage is TRBV5-1 and J usage is TRBJ1-1; 7 positions agree with TRBD1. The CDR3 is made up of 14 amino acids. Trimming took 3 bases from V and 4 from J; bases not matched to a gene: 6. The germline gives CDR1 SGHRS, CDR2 YFSETQ. The CDR3 DNA follows: TGCGCCAGCAGCTCGGGACAGATAGTCACTGAAGCTTTCTTT. Its translation is CASSSGQIVTEAFF.

This clonotype was observed at least ten times. The CDR3 region has the DNA TGTGCCAGCCGAGGGTTTAACTATGGCTACACCTTC. The encoded protein is CASRGFNYGYTF. The gene calls are TRBV12-3 or TRBV12-4 and TRBJ1-2, with D uncertain. Trimming removed 8 bases from V and 1 base from J, with 8 bases in between. This CDR3 has 12 amino acids.

As to this clonotype: A much larger clonotype is one base distant, so this may be a read error. The chain couples TRBV20-1 to TRBJ2-2, with unresolved D. Germline CDR1 and CDR2: DFQATT and SNEGSKA (reference sequence). This CDR3 is built from 13 residues. The V end was cut by 7 bases, the J end by 4 bases, with 13 bases between. The CDR3 nucleotides are TGCAGTGATAGTGAGACCACCACCGGGGAGCTGTTTTTT. Amino acids: CSDSETTTGELFF.

This clonotype came up a few times. The V call is TRBV20-1, the J call TRBJ2-1, with 7 positions matching TRBD2. Germline V gives CDR1 DFQATT, CDR2 SNEGSKA (reference sequence). Unmatched junction bases numbered 4, after V lost 7 bases and J lost 4 bases. This CDR3 comprises 12 residues. CDR3 DNA sequence: TGCAGTGTGCGGGGGAGGTACAATGAGCAGTTCTTC. It codes for CSVRGRYNEQFF.

This clonotype was observed many times. CDR3 sequence reads: CASSPSLISMNTEAFF. The CDR3 bases are TGTGCCAGCAGTCCCTCTTTAATTTCCATGAACACTGAAGCTTTCTTT. The chain uses TRBV12-3 or TRBV12-4 and TRBJ1-1, with D hard to call. V dropped 5 bases and J dropped 0 bases, with 16 bases sitting between them. The length of the CDR3 is 16 residues.

This clonotype was recorded at least ten times. The chain links TRBV10-3 to TRBJ1-1, with D possibly being TRBD1 (6 bases). V gave up 4 bases and J gave up 13 bases, with 19 bases separating them. Germline loops: CDR1 ENHRY, CDR2 SYGVKD. The length of the CDR3 is 13 residues. CDR3 loop: CAISGTGTPKGFF. DNA for the CDR3: TGTGCCATCAGTGGGACCGGGACACCGAAAGGTTTCTTT.

This clonotype was seen more than once but under ten times. Possible read error: a much larger clone is one base away. V is TRBV20-1 and J is TRBJ2-7; the D is unclear. The length of the CDR3 is 11 residues. V was clipped by 3 bases and J by 7 bases, with 10 bases between them. Germline loops: CDR1 DFQATT, CDR2 SNEGSKA (reference sequence). The CDR3 coding sequence is TGCAGTGCTAGTACACGGAAAGAGCAGTACTTC. Residues: CSASTRKEQYF.

There are many counts of this clonotype. The chain has TRBV5-1 and TRBJ2-2; D is possibly TRBD1 (5 bases). Trimming left V 10 bases short and J 4 bases short, with 17 bases between. The length of the CDR3 is 14 residues. CDR1 and CDR2 from the germline V gene are SGHRS and YFSETQ. CDR3: CASTGPTSTGELFF. The CDR3, as DNA: TGCGCCTCTACAGGACCCACGAGCACCGGGGAGCTGTTTTTT.

The V call is TRBV5-1, the J call TRBJ1-1; 7 nucleotides match TRBD1. The germline V gene encodes CDR1 SGHRS and CDR2 YFSETQ. This CDR3 is built from 16 residues. V was clipped by 4 bases and J by 1 base; unmatched bases: 10. The DNA for the CDR3 is TGCGCCAGCAGCAGCGTCGGACAGGTCGGGAACACTGAAGCTTTCTTT. This encodes CASSSVGQVGNTEAFF.

This clonotype was seen at least ten times. V usage is TRBV7-9 and J usage is TRBJ2-5; a weak D match, TRBD1 (5 bases). Germline CDR1 SEHNR, CDR2 FQNEAQ (reference sequence). The CDR3 has 14 residues. Trimming cost V 5 bases and J 0 bases, with 10 bases left between them. As DNA, the CDR3 is TGTGCCAGCAGCCCGACAGTTTACCAAGAGACCCAGTACTTC. It encodes CASSPTVYQETQYF.

This clonotype was picked up many times. The V and J genes are TRBV29-1 and TRBJ2-7; TRBD1 matches 9 bases. Germline V gives CDR1 SQVTM, CDR2 ANQGSEA. The CDR3 covers 16 residues. With 5 bases clipped from V and 2 bases from J, the junction kept 13 bases outside the gene matches. The DNA for the CDR3 is TGCAGCGTTCTGGACAGGGGCCTTTCAAAACCCTACGAGCAGTACTTC. Translation: CSVLDRGLSKPYEQYF.

In its sample, this clonotype was seen many times. The chain recombines TRBV6-5 with TRBJ1-6; TRBD1 might be the D (5 bases). Trimming took 0 bases from V and 8 from J, leaving 11 bases between them. This CDR3 is built from 15 residues. CDR1 is MNHEY, CDR2 SVGAGI, per germline. CDR3 DNA: TGTGCCAGCAGTTACTCGAGTACGGGGCATTCACCCCTCCACTTT. As protein: CASSYSSTGHSPLHF.